This T cell receptor beta chain appears in the sequencing data of a study of Ad26.COV2.S vaccination and SARS-CoV-2 variants. Study context: Trial arm assignment for the donor was COV1001 Ad26.COV2.S. The authors gave Ad26.COV2.S intramuscularly, either once or twice 56 days apart. Study-wide findings and caveats: It is possible that the TCR breadth and depth analyses underestimated the total T cell responses.

Assay: immunoSEQ multiplex PCR; the TCRdb copy retains only in-frame clones and omits some. The repertoire holds approximately 400,000 clones, with roughly 80% as singletons. As for treatment: about 20 received Ad26.COV2.S at low or high dose, single or two shots; 5 received placebo; per-sample allocation not given. Sampling was done on day 63 after the first vaccine or placebo injection. This adult donor, from Boston, was 18-55 years old. The CDR3 extends over 13 amino acids. Trimming pared 4 bases from V and 7 bases from J, leaving 14 bases between. CDR1 is MNHNY and CDR2 is SVGAGI in the germline V gene (reference sequence). Of note for this clone: Its antigen is unknown.

The rearrangement links TRBV6-6 to TRBJ2-7; a weak D match, TRBD2 (6 bases). The source was peripheral blood, collected in a trial of Ad26.COV2.S vaccine versus placebo. The TCR was taken from a person aged 18 to 59 who received the Ad26.COV2.S COVID-19 vaccine or a placebo. The CDR3 bases are TGTGCCAGCAGTTCCGGGAGCTTTGGGGAGCAGTACTTC. Protein sequence: CASSSGSFGEQYF.